This note documents a single TCR beta chain sequence. Germline CDR1 is SGHNT and CDR2 is YYREEE (reference sequence). This CDR3 comprises 14 residues. V lost 0 bases and J lost 3, with 7 bases in between. The sample is drawn from a study of OX40 agonist ivuxolimab in advanced cancers. Here immunoSEQ multiplex PCR was the method, and the copy in TCRdb shows in-frame clones only, minus some. This table has 60,000 to 75,000 clones, about nine tenths appearing once. The input for sequencing was CD4+ or CD8+ T cells sorted from blood, taken in a trial of the OX40 agonist ivuxolimab. The chain combines TRBV5-4 with TRBJ2-1; either TRBD1 or TRBD2 may fit D (5 bases each). The receptor was derived from an adult with an advanced solid tumor such as melanoma, head and neck, liver or kidney cancer. CDR3 protein: CASSLGDRYNEQFF. DNA of the CDR3: TGTGCCAGCAGCTTGGGGGACCGCTACAATGAGCAGTTCTTC.